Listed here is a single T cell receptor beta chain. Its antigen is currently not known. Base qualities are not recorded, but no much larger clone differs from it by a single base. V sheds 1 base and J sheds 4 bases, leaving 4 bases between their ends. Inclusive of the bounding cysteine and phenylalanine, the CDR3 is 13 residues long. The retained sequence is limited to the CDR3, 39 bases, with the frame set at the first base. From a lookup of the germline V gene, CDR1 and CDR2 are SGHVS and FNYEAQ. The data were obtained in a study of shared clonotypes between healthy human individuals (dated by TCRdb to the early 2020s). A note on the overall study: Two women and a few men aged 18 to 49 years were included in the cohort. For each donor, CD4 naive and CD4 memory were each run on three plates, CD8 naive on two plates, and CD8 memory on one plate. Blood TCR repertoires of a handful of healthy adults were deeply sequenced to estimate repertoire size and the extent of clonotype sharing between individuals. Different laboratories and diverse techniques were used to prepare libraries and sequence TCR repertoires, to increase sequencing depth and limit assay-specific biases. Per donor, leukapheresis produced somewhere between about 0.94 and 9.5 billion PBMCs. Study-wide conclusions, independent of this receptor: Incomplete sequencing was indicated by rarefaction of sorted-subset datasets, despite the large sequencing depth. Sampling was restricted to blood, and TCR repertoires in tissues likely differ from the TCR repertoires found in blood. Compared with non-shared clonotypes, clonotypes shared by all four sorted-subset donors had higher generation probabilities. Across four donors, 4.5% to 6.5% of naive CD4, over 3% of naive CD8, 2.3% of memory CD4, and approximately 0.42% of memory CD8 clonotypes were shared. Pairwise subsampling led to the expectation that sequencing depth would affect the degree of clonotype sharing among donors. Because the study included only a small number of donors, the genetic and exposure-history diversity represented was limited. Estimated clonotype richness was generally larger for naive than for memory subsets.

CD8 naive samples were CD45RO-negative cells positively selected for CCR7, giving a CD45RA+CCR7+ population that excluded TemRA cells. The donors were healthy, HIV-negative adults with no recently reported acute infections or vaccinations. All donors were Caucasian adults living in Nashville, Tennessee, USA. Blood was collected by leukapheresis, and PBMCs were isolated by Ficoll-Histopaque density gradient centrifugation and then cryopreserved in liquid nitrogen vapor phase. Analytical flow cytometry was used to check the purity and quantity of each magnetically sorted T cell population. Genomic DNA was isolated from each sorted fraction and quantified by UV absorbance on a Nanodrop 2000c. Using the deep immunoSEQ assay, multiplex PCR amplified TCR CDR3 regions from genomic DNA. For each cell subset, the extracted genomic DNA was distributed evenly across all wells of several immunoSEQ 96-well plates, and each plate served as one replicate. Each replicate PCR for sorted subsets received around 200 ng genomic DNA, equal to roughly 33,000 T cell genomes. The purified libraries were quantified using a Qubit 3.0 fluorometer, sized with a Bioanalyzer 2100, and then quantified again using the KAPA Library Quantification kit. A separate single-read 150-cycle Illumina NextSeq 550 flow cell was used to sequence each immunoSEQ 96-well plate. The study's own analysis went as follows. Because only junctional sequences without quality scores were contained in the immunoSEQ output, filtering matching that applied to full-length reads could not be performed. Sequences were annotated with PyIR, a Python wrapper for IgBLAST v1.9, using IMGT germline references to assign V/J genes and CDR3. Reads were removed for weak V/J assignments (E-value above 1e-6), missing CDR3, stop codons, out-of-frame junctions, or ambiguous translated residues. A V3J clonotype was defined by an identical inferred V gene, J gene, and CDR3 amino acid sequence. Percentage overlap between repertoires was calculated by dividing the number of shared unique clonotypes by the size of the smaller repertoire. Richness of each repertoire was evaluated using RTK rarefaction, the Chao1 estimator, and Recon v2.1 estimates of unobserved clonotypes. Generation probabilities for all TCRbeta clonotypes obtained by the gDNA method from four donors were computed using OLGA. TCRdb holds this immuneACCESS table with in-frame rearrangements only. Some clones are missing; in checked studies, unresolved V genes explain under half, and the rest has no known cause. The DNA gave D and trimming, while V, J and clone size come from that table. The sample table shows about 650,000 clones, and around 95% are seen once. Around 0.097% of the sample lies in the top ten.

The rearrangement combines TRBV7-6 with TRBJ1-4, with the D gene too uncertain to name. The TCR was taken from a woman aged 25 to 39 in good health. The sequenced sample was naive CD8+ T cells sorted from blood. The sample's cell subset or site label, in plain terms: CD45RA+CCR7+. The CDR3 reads CASSLGGNEKLFF. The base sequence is TGTGCCAGCAGCTTAGGGGGTAATGAAAAACTGTTTTTT.